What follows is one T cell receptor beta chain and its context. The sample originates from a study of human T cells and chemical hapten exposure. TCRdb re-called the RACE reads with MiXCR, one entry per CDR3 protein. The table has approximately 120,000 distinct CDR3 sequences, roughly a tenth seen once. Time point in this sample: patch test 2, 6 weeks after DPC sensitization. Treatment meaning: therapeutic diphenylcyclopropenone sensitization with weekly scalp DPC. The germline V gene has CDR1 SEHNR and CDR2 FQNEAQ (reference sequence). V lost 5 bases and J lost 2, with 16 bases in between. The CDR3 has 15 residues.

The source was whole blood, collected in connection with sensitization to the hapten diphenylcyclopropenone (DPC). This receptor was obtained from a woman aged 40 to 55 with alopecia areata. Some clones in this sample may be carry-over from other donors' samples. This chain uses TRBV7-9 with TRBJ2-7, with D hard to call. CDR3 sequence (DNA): TGTGCCAGCAGCCCGAGGCAGGAGCCAACCTACGAGCAGTACTTC. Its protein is CASSPRQEPTYEQYF.